Reported below is one T cell receptor beta chain. The data stem from a study of blood T cells in healthy people across ages. The V end lost 2 bases, the J end lost 3 bases, and 16 bases lay between the germline ends. Germline CDR1 and CDR2: SGHVS and FNYEAQ. This CDR3 is built from 16 residues. A second PCR, run for roughly 7 to 11 cycles, used a sample-barcoded 5' primer plus a J-beta primer mix. A single record per CDR3 protein comes from TCRdb applying MiXCR to the 5' RACE reads. The sample contains 920,000 or so distinct CDR3 sequences, around 43% of which appear only once. The receptor's source is a woman in her sixties in good health. The chain joins TRBV7-6 to TRBJ1-2; D might be TRBD1 (5 bases). Sequenced input: blood. Written as DNA, the CDR3 is TGTGCCAGCAGCTTATCATTTGGGGACGGTGACTATGGCTACACCTTC. Translation gives CASSLSFGDGDYGYTF.